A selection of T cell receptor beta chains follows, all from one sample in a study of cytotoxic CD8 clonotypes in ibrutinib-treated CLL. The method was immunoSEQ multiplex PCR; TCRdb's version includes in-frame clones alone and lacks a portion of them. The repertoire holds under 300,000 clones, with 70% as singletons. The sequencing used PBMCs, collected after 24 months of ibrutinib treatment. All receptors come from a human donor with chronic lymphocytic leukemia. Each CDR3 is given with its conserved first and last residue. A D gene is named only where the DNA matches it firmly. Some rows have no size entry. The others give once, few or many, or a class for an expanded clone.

CDR3 protein: CASSVRDRAYSEQYF; CDR3 DNA: TGTGCCAGCAGCGTAAGGGACAGGGCCTATTCGGAGCAGTACTTC; J gene: TRBJ2-7; V gene: TRBV9; clone size: .; D gene: TRBD1
CDR3 protein: CASSYSVTGELNEQFF; CDR3 DNA: TGTGCCAGCAGTTACTCTGTTACGGGAGAGTTAAATGAGCAGTTCTTC; J gene: TRBJ2-1; V gene: TRBV6-5; clone size: .; D gene: .
CDR3 protein: CASSLGQGSYTEAFF; CDR3 DNA: TGTGCCAGCAGCCTGGGCCAAGGATCGTACACTGAAGCTTTCTTT; J gene: TRBJ1-1; V gene: TRBV13; clone size: .; D gene: .
CDR3 protein: CASSRELGNTIYF; CDR3 DNA: TGTGCCAGCAGTCGGGAGCTCGGAAACACCATATATTTT; J gene: TRBJ1-3; V gene: TRBV27; clone size: .; D gene: .
CDR3 protein: CSVLAGEPEQYF; CDR3 DNA: TGCAGCGTCCTAGCGGGAGAGCCCGAGCAGTACTTC; J gene: TRBJ2-7; V gene: TRBV29-1; clone size: few; D gene: TRBD2
CDR3 protein: CSARLQSEQFF; CDR3 DNA: TGCAGTGCCAGACTCCAATCAGAGCAGTTCTTC; J gene: TRBJ2-1; V gene: TRBV20-1; clone size: .; D gene: .
CDR3 protein: CASSPWTEKDEQYF; CDR3 DNA: TGTGCCAGCAGCCCGTGGACAGAGAAGGACGAGCAGTACTTC; J gene: TRBJ2-7; V gene: TRBV9; clone size: .; D gene: .
CDR3 protein: CASSLGRGPLSYNEQFF; CDR3 DNA: TGTGCCAGCAGCTTAGGACGGGGGCCCCTATCCTACAATGAGCAGTTCTTC; J gene: TRBJ2-1; V gene: TRBV7-2; clone size: .; D gene: .
CDR3 protein: CASSLSSGDFRRPQHF; CDR3 DNA: TGTGCCAGCAGTTTATCCAGTGGGGATTTCAGGCGGCCCCAGCATTTT; J gene: TRBJ1-5; V gene: TRBV28; clone size: .; D gene: .
CDR3 protein: CASSPGTVSEAFF; CDR3 DNA: TGCGCCAGCAGCCCAGGGACAGTAAGTGAAGCTTTCTTT; J gene: TRBJ1-1; V gene: TRBV5-1; clone size: .; D gene: TRBD1
CDR3 protein: CSVGTGLGDNEQFF; CDR3 DNA: TGCAGCGTCGGAACAGGGCTCGGGGACAATGAGCAGTTCTTC; J gene: TRBJ2-1; V gene: TRBV29-1; clone size: .; D gene: .
CDR3 protein: CASEGDSHTGELFF; CDR3 DNA: TGTGCCAGCGAAGGAGACTCACACACCGGGGAGCTGTTTTTT; J gene: TRBJ2-2; V gene: TRBV2; clone size: .; D gene: .
CDR3 protein: CASSLGGSGNTIYF; CDR3 DNA: TGTGCCAGCAGCCTGGGGGGTTCTGGAAACACCATATATTTT; J gene: TRBJ1-3; V gene: TRBV5-6; clone size: .; D gene: .
CDR3 protein: CASSFDSSYEQYF; CDR3 DNA: TGCGCCAGCAGCTTTGACAGCAGCTACGAGCAGTACTTC; J gene: TRBJ2-7; V gene: TRBV5-1; clone size: .; D gene: .
CDR3 protein: CATSRDPVPGELFF; CDR3 DNA: TGTGCCACCAGCAGAGACCCCGTCCCCGGGGAGCTGTTTTTT; J gene: TRBJ2-2; V gene: TRBV15; clone size: .; D gene: .
CDR3 protein: CASSTRTGGNEQYF; CDR3 DNA: TGTGCCAGCAGTACGAGGACAGGGGGCAACGAGCAGTACTTC; J gene: TRBJ2-7; V gene: TRBV28; clone size: .; D gene: TRBD1
CDR3 protein: CASSNRDPPISEQYF; CDR3 DNA: TGTGCCAGCAGCAACCGGGACCCTCCAATTTCCGAGCAGTACTTC; J gene: TRBJ2-7; V gene: TRBV7-8; clone size: .; D gene: .
CDR3 protein: CASSVPLAEMNTDTQYF; CDR3 DNA: TGTGCCAGCAGCGTCCCGCTAGCGGAGATGAACACAGATACGCAGTATTTT; J gene: TRBJ2-3; V gene: TRBV9; clone size: .; D gene: TRBD2
CDR3 protein: CASSLAVAGDETQYF; CDR3 DNA: TGTGCCAGCAGCTTAGCGGTAGCGGGAGATGAGACCCAGTACTTC; J gene: TRBJ2-5; V gene: TRBV7-8; clone size: .; D gene: TRBD2
CDR3 protein: CASTGQGENEQYF; CDR3 DNA: TGTGCCAGCACAGGACAGGGAGAGAACGAGCAGTACTTC; J gene: TRBJ2-7; V gene: TRBV18; clone size: few; D gene: TRBD1
CDR3 protein: CAISATAGLAGGGYEQYF; CDR3 DNA: TGTGCCATCAGTGCGACCGCGGGACTAGCGGGAGGTGGCTACGAGCAGTACTTC; J gene: TRBJ2-7; V gene: TRBV10-3; clone size: few; D gene: TRBD2
CDR3 protein: CATSSYLGVGRGPAYEQYF; CDR3 DNA: TGTGCCACCAGCAGCTATTTGGGGGTAGGGCGGGGACCCGCCTACGAGCAGTACTTC; J gene: TRBJ2-7; V gene: TRBV15; clone size: .; D gene: .
CDR3 protein: CSVEPGSNNNEQFF; CDR3 DNA: TGCAGCGTTGAGCCTGGGAGTAATAACAATGAGCAGTTCTTC; J gene: TRBJ2-1; V gene: TRBV29-1; clone size: .; D gene: .
CDR3 protein: CASSLRAGEANTEAFF; CDR3 DNA: TGCGCCAGCAGCTTGAGGGCAGGGGAGGCGAACACTGAAGCTTTCTTT; J gene: TRBJ1-1; V gene: TRBV5-1; clone size: .; D gene: .
CDR3 protein: CASSQVLAGVSRSYEQYF; CDR3 DNA: TGTGCCAGCAGCCAAGTTCTAGCGGGAGTCTCACGGTCCTACGAGCAGTACTTC; J gene: TRBJ2-7; V gene: TRBV14; clone size: .; D gene: TRBD2
CDR3 protein: CASSARLAGGQETQYF; CDR3 DNA: TGTGCCAGCAGCGCACGACTAGCGGGAGGGCAAGAGACCCAGTACTTC; J gene: TRBJ2-5; V gene: TRBV9; clone size: .; D gene: TRBD2
CDR3 protein: CASSPTRAGGETQYF; CDR3 DNA: TGTGCCAGCTCCCCCACGAGGGCCGGGGGCGAGACCCAGTACTTC; J gene: TRBJ2-5; V gene: TRBV18; clone size: .; D gene: .
CDR3 protein: CASSQDRENTEAFF; CDR3 DNA: TGTGCCAGCAGCCAAGACAGGGAGAACACTGAAGCTTTCTTT; J gene: TRBJ1-1; V gene: TRBV4-2; clone size: .; D gene: .
CDR3 protein: CASSPQDWTTDTQYF; CDR3 DNA: TGTGCCAGCTCACCACAGGACTGGACCACAGATACGCAGTATTTT; J gene: TRBJ2-3; V gene: TRBV18; clone size: .; D gene: .
CDR3 protein: CASSSTGELFF; CDR3 DNA: TGTGCCAGCAGCTCCACCGGGGAGCTGTTTTTT; J gene: TRBJ2-2; V gene: TRBV11-2; clone size: few; D gene: .
CDR3 protein: CSVGPGGTGTGELFF; CDR3 DNA: TGCAGCGTTGGGCCTGGAGGGACAGGGACCGGGGAGCTGTTTTTT; J gene: TRBJ2-2; V gene: TRBV29-1; clone size: .; D gene: TRBD1
CDR3 protein: CASSPLSGGRTEAFF; CDR3 DNA: TGTGCCAGCAGCCCCCTGTCAGGGGGAAGAACTGAAGCTTTCTTT; J gene: TRBJ1-1; V gene: TRBV11-2; clone size: .; D gene: TRBD1
CDR3 protein: CASSTRTGSEQYF; CDR3 DNA: TGTGCCAGTAGTACGCGGACAGGTAGCGAGCAGTACTTC; J gene: TRBJ2-7; V gene: TRBV19; clone size: few; D gene: TRBD1
CDR3 protein: CASSYSTATGTGELFF; CDR3 DNA: TGTGCCAGCAGTTACTCGACTGCGACCGGGACCGGGGAGCTGTTTTTT; J gene: TRBJ2-2; V gene: TRBV6-6; clone size: .; D gene: .
CDR3 protein: CATSRMGEQFF; CDR3 DNA: TGTGCCACCAGCAGGATGGGAGAGCAGTTCTTC; J gene: TRBJ2-1; V gene: TRBV15; clone size: .; D gene: .
CDR3 protein: CASSLGRGEQYF; CDR3 DNA: TGTGCCAGCAGTTTAGGTCGGGGCGAGCAGTACTTC; J gene: TRBJ2-7; V gene: TRBV27; clone size: few; D gene: .
CDR3 protein: CASSWAPVAETQYF; CDR3 DNA: TGTGCCAGCAGTTGGGCCCCCGTCGCGGAGACCCAGTACTTC; J gene: TRBJ2-5; V gene: TRBV27; clone size: .; D gene: .
CDR3 protein: CASSSTGAGYTF; CDR3 DNA: TGTGCCAGCAGTTCCACAGGGGCTGGCTACACCTTC; J gene: TRBJ1-2; V gene: TRBV28; clone size: .; D gene: TRBD1
CDR3 protein: CASTENTEAFF; CDR3 DNA: TGTGCCAGCACCGAGAACACTGAAGCTTTCTTT; J gene: TRBJ1-1; V gene: TRBV28; clone size: .; D gene: .
CDR3 protein: CASSWGTGFINQPQHF; CDR3 DNA: TGTGCCAGCAGTTGGGGGACAGGGTTTATCAATCAGCCCCAGCATTTT; J gene: TRBJ1-5; V gene: TRBV28; clone size: .; D gene: TRBD1
CDR3 protein: CASSPWASGSYEQYF; CDR3 DNA: TGTGCCAGCAGCCCTTGGGCTAGCGGCTCCTACGAGCAGTACTTC; J gene: TRBJ2-7; V gene: TRBV4-2; clone size: once; D gene: TRBD2
CDR3 protein: CASRELAGYNEQFF; CDR3 DNA: TGTGCCAGCAGGGAACTAGCGGGATACAATGAGCAGTTCTTC; J gene: TRBJ2-1; V gene: TRBV6-4; clone size: few; D gene: TRBD2
CDR3 protein: CASSLEASATYEQYF; CDR3 DNA: TGTGCCAGCAGCTTAGAAGCTTCGGCTACCTACGAGCAGTACTTC; J gene: TRBJ2-7; V gene: TRBV7-9; clone size: once; D gene: .
CDR3 protein: CASSPWSTDTQYF; CDR3 DNA: TGTGCCAGCAGCCCCTGGAGCACAGATACGCAGTATTTT; J gene: TRBJ2-3; V gene: TRBV14; clone size: .; D gene: .
CDR3 protein: CAIRQTGVDEQYF; CDR3 DNA: TGTGCCATCAGACAGACAGGGGTGGACGAGCAGTACTTC; J gene: TRBJ2-7; V gene: TRBV10-3; clone size: .; D gene: TRBD1
CDR3 protein: CASSFQGGTGEQYF; CDR3 DNA: TGTGCCAGCAGCTTTCAGGGTGGGACGGGCGAGCAGTACTTC; J gene: TRBJ2-7; V gene: TRBV11-2; clone size: .; D gene: .
CDR3 protein: CASTSGQLTYEQYF; CDR3 DNA: TGTGCCAGCACCTCGGGACAGCTAACCTACGAGCAGTACTTC; J gene: TRBJ2-7; V gene: TRBV7-6; clone size: few; D gene: TRBD1
CDR3 protein: CASTPSNTYEQYF; CDR3 DNA: TGTGCCAGCACTCCTAGTAACACCTACGAGCAGTACTTC; J gene: TRBJ2-7; V gene: TRBV6-6; clone size: .; D gene: .
CDR3 protein: CASSLSSSGAAYEQYF; CDR3 DNA: TGTGCCAGCAGCTTGAGCTCCTCGGGCGCCGCCTACGAGCAGTACTTC; J gene: TRBJ2-7; V gene: TRBV11-2; clone size: .; D gene: .
CDR3 protein: CASSRADEQFF; CDR3 DNA: TGTGCCAGCAGCCGGGCGGATGAGCAGTTCTTC; J gene: TRBJ2-1; V gene: TRBV6-5; clone size: few; D gene: .
CDR3 protein: CASRAGSTQETQYF; CDR3 DNA: TGTGCCAGCAGGGCTGGGAGCACCCAAGAGACCCAGTACTTC; J gene: TRBJ2-5; V gene: TRBV27; clone size: .; D gene: .
CDR3 protein: CASSHDRANQPQHF; CDR3 DNA: TGTGCCAGCAGTCACGACAGGGCGAATCAGCCCCAGCATTTT; J gene: TRBJ1-5; V gene: TRBV27; clone size: few; D gene: TRBD1
CDR3 protein: CASSLSVNTIYF; CDR3 DNA: TGTGCCAGCAGCCTTAGCGTAAACACCATATATTTT; J gene: TRBJ1-3; V gene: TRBV5-5; clone size: many; D gene: .
CDR3 protein: CASSPETSGSEQYF; CDR3 DNA: TGTGCCAGCAGCCCCGAGACTAGCGGGAGCGAGCAGTACTTC; J gene: TRBJ2-7; V gene: TRBV7-3; clone size: .; D gene: TRBD2
CDR3 protein: CASSYSIWLAGDEQFF; CDR3 DNA: TGTGCCAGCAGTTACTCGATTTGGCTAGCGGGAGATGAGCAGTTCTTC; J gene: TRBJ2-1; V gene: TRBV6-5; clone size: few; D gene: TRBD2